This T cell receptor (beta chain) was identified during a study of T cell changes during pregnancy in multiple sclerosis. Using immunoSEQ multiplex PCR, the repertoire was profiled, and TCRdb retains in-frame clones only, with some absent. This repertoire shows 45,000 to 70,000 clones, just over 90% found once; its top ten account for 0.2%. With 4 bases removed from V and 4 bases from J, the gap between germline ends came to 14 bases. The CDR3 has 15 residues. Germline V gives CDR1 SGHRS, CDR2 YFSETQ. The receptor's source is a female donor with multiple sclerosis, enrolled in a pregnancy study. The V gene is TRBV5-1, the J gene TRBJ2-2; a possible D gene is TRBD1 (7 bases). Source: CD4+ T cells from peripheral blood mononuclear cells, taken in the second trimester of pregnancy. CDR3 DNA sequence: TGCGCCAGCAGCCCCAGGCAGGGGGGCACCGGGGAGCTGTTTTTT. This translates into CASSPRQGGTGELFF.